This T cell receptor beta chain was observed in a study of blood T cell repertoires in COVID-19. Background on the study: The samples span acute and convalescent COVID-19 from the United States, Italy and Spain. PBMCs, B-cell-depleted T cells, or T cells were the source of the cDNA or gDNA that made up the material.

Germline lookup yields CDR1 SGHNT and CDR2 YYREEE (reference sequence). Trimming removed 4 bases at V and 8 bases at J, with 15 bases between. The CDR3 has 13 amino acids. Assay used: immunoSEQ multiplex PCR; TCRdb lists only in-frame clones, some missing. The repertoire consists of a few hundred thousand clones, with approximately 80% occurring once and the leading ten covering 15%. The participants were between roughly 18 and 100 years old and came from about two dozen US areas. This clonotype was sampled from a man between 40 and 49 years old who had recovered from COVID-19. Sequencing was performed on PBMCs or T cells enriched from blood (not recorded which). V is TRBV5-4 and J is TRBJ1-2; D ambiguous. In DNA, the CDR3 is TGTGCCAGCAGCCTTCCCGGTAGTCGGGGCTACACCTTC. It translates to CASSLPGSRGYTF. Supplemented by reference TRBV5-4 and TRBJ1-2, the full variable domain reads ETGVTQSPTHLIKTRGQQVTLRCSSQSGHNTVSWYQQALGQGPQFIFQYYREEENGRGNFPPRFSGLQFPNYSSELNVNALELDDSALYLCASSLPGSRGYTFGSGTRLTVV.